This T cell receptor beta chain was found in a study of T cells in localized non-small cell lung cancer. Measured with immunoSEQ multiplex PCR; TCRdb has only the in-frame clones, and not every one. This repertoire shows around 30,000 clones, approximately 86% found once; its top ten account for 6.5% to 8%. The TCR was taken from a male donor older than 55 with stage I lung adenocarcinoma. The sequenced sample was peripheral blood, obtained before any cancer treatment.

The CDR3 DNA is TGCGCCAGCAGCCCCCATCAGGGGAATGAGCAGTTCTTC. Protein: CASSPHQGNEQFF. This chain joins TRBV5-1 and TRBJ2-1; possibly TRBD1 for D (6 bases). Deletions cut 4 bases from V and 7 bases from J, with 12 bases between. Germline V lookup: CDR1 SGHRS, CDR2 YFSETQ. The CDR3 runs 13 residues.